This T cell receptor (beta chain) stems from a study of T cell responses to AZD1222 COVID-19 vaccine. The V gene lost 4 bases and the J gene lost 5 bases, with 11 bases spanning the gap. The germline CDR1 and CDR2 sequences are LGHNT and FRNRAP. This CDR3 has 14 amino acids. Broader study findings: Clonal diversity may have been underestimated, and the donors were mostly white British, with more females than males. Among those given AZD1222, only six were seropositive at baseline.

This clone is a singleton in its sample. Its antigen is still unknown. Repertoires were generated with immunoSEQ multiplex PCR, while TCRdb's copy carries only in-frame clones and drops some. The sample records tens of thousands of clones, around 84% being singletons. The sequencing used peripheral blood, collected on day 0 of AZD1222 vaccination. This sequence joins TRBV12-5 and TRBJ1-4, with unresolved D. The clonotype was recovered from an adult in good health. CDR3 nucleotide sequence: TGTGCTAGTGGTTCCACAGCAGAAAATGAAAAACTGTTTTTT. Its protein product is CASGSTAENEKLFF.